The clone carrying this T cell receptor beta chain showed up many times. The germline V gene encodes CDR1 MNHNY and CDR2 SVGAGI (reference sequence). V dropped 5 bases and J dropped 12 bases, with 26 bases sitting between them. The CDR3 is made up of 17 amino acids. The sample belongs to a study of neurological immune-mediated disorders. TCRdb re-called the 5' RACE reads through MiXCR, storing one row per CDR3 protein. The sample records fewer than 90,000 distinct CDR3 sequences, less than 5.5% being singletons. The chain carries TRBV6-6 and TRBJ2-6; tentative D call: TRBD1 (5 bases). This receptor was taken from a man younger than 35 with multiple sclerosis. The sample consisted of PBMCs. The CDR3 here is CASSPPRGIRGPLVLTF. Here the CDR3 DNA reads TGTGCCAGCAGTCCCCCCCGTGGAATTAGGGGCCCTCTCGTCCTGACTTTC.